The clone carrying this TCR beta chain was seen ten or more times. Its antigen remains unknown. Within a library made for alpha chains, this beta chain is off target, and its count is uninformative. Time point described: sample taken at primary tumor resection. Whole RNA obtained from tumor, nontumor lung or frozen PBMC underwent sequencing without sorting. Samples came from roughly 72 TRACERx patients with untreated early-stage lung cancer. Single TCR cDNA molecules each had their own unique molecular identifier. MiXCR, run by TCRdb on the 5' RACE reads, gives a single entry per CDR3 protein. This sample has around 10,000 distinct CDR3 sequences, with 3.5% to 4.5% found just once. With 6 bases removed from V and 3 bases from J, the gap between germline ends came to 13 bases. Germline V gene sequence: CDR1 SQVTM, CDR2 ANQGSEA. The CDR3 contains 13 residues. The sample belongs to a study of spatial heterogeneity in lung cancer. Turning to the study itself: Within raw reads, each unique TCR and UMI combination appeared on average more than ten times. Findings and limits, study-wide: Among blood samples, ubiquitous expanded tumor TCRs appeared more at resection than at follow-up.

Sample: PBMCs, taken at surgery. The origin of this receptor is a female donor with early-stage non-small cell lung cancer. The V gene is TRBV29-1, the J gene TRBJ2-3, with a tentative D call TRBD2 (6 bases). The chain's CDR3 is CSVRVADTDTQYF. CDR3 DNA: TGCAGCGTCCGGGTAGCGGATACAGATACGCAGTATTTT.